The 20 T cell receptor beta chains below all came from one sample that was sequenced in a study of OX40 agonist ivuxolimab in advanced cancers. Assay: immunoSEQ multiplex PCR; the TCRdb copy retains only in-frame clones and omits some. The table records about 69,000 clones, approximately 93% of them present only once. The sample consisted of CD4+ or CD8+ T cells sorted from blood, taken in a trial of the OX40 agonist ivuxolimab. The receptors come from an adult with an advanced solid tumor such as melanoma, head and neck, liver or kidney cancer.

V is TRBV6-1 and J is TRBJ1-1; D gene unclear. The germline CDR1 and CDR2 sequences are MNHNS and SASEGT. Trimming left V 6 bases short and J 10 bases short, with 15 bases between. The CDR3 loop spans 12 amino acids. CDR3 region: CASRVDRTVAFF. CDR3 nucleotides: TGTGCCAGCAGGGTCGATAGGACCGTAGCTTTCTTT.

The chain couples TRBV7-8 to TRBJ2-7; the D call may be TRBD1 or TRBD2 (6 bases each). This CDR3 comprises 15 residues. Germline assignment: CDR1 SGHVS and CDR2 FQNEAQ. V dropped 4 bases and J dropped 6 bases, with 19 bases sitting between them. CDR3: CASSSSRGLGGEQYF. CDR3 coding DNA: TGTGCCAGCAGCTCCTCCAGGGGATTGGGGGGCGAGCAGTACTTC.

The chain has TRBV6-5 and TRBJ2-1; D is undetermined. The V end was cut by 2 bases, the J end by 5 bases, with 7 bases between. The V gene's germline CDR1 is MNHEY and CDR2 SVGAGI. The CDR3 sequence is 13 residues long. CDR3 in DNA: TGTGCCAGCAGTTACGTAGCCAACAATGAGCAGTTCTTC. It encodes CASSYVANNEQFF.

The chain recombines TRBV5-1 with TRBJ2-6, with unresolved D. Germline CDR1 SGHRS, CDR2 YFSETQ. This CDR3 spans 15 amino acids. The germline V and J ends were trimmed by 2 bases and 1 base, with 7 bases remaining between them. Here the CDR3 reads CASSLQQSGANVLTF. CDR3 in DNA: TGCGCCAGCAGCTTACAACAGTCTGGGGCCAACGTCCTGACTTTC.

The chain recombines TRBV5-1 with TRBJ1-6; D might be TRBD1 (6 bases). Trimming cost V 0 bases and J 7 bases, with 20 bases left between them. Germline-derived CDR1 and CDR2 are SGHRS and YFSETQ. This CDR3 has 18 amino acids. The CDR3 nucleotides read TGCGCCAGCAGCTTGGGCCAGGGGCAAACCCGGGGGAATTCACCCCTCCACTTT. It yields the protein CASSLGQGQTRGNSPLHF.

This clone has a handful of counts. DNA for the CDR3: TGCGCCAGCAGTGCAGGGTTTGAGCAGTTCTTC. Its protein product is CASSAGFEQFF. The chain uses TRBV10-2 and TRBJ2-1; perhaps TRBD1 as D (5 bases). There are 11 residues in the CDR3. Trimming cost V 4 bases and J 9 bases, with 7 bases left between them. Germline V gene data show CDR1 as WSHSY and CDR2 as SAAADI.

This clone was counted only a few times. The chain couples TRBV6-5 to TRBJ2-6; D is ambiguous. The V end lost 2 bases, the J end lost 2 bases, and 10 bases lay between the germline ends. Germline assignment: CDR1 MNHEY and CDR2 SVGAGI. The length of the CDR3 is 16 residues. Here the CDR3 reads CASSYPTITGANVLTF. The CDR3 bases are TGTGCCAGCAGTTACCCCACGATTACTGGGGCCAACGTCCTGACTTTC.

The V gene is TRBV11-2, the J gene TRBJ2-1; 10 bases agree with TRBD2. This CDR3 contains 16 residues. Germline-derived CDR1 and CDR2 are SGHAT and FQNNGV. Trimming took 2 bases from V and 5 from J; bases not matched to a gene: 6. CDR3 sequence reads: CASSLNSGRTHNEQFF. CDR3 sequence (DNA): TGTGCCAGCAGCTTAAATAGCGGGAGGACTCACAATGAGCAGTTCTTC.

This rearrangement joins TRBV7-6 to TRBJ2-3; maybe TRBD2 (5 bases). The CDR3 covers 13 residues. CDR1 is SGHVS, CDR2 FNYEAQ, per germline. The V end lost 0 bases, the J end lost 5 bases, and 6 bases lay between the germline ends. This CDR3 reads CASSLASGDTQYF. DNA of the CDR3: TGTGCCAGCAGCTTAGCAAGCGGAGATACGCAGTATTTT.

This sequence joins TRBV14 and TRBJ2-7, with 7 bases that match TRBD2. J was trimmed by 6 bases and V by 2 bases; bases with no gene match: 7. CDR1 SGHDN and CDR2 FVKESK come from the germline V gene. The CDR3 totals 14 residues. The CDR3 nucleotides read TGTGCCAGCAGCCAATTTCTATCGGGGGGCGAGCAGTACTTC. Its translation: CASSQFLSGGEQYF. The entire variable domain, with the rest obtained from reference TRBV14 and TRBJ2-7, is as follows: EAGVTQFPSHSVIEKGQTVTLRCDPISGHDNLYWYRRVMGKEIKFLLHFVKESKQDESGMPNNRFLAERTGGTYSTLKVQPAELEDSGVYFCASSQFLSGGEQYFGPGTRLTVT.

This chain connects TRBV19 to TRBJ1-4; 8 nucleotides agree with TRBD1. The CDR3 extends over 15 amino acids. After removal of 6 bases from V and 2 bases from J, the junction contained 5 bases not matched to a gene. Germline V gene sequence: CDR1 LNHDA, CDR2 SQIVND (reference sequence). The CDR3, as DNA: TGTGCCAGTAGGGACAGGGTGGGCACTAATGAAAAACTGTTTTTT. Amino acid sequence: CASRDRVGTNEKLFF.

The V call is TRBV19, the J call TRBJ2-2, with D unresolved. The CDR3 is 15 residues long. CDR1 and CDR2 (germline): LNHDA, SQIVND (reference sequence). Trimming shortened V by 3 bases and J by 5 bases, and 13 bases separated the two germline ends. The CDR3 DNA reads as TGTGCCAGTAGTATTTCGGAGCTGGGGACCGGGGAGCTGTTTTTT. The encoded protein is CASSISELGTGELFF.

V is TRBV6-5 and J is TRBJ2-2; possibly TRBD1 for D (7 bases). This CDR3 spans 15 amino acids. V was pared by 6 bases and J by 4 bases, with 15 bases between. Germline assignment: CDR1 MNHEY and CDR2 SVGAGI. CDR3 in DNA: TGTGCCAGCAGGCGATCCCAGGGGGGCACCGGGGAGCTGTTTTTT. It encodes CASRRSQGGTGELFF.

The chain couples TRBV6-1 to TRBJ2-5, with 9 bases identical to TRBD2. The V gene's germline CDR1 is MNHNS and CDR2 SASEGT. This CDR3 contains 13 residues. The junction had 8 bases not matched to a gene; V was cut back by 6 bases and J by 9 bases. The DNA of the CDR3 is TGTGCCAGCAGGAGCGGGGGGCCAGGGGCCCAGTACTTC. Residues: CASRSGGPGAQYF.

V usage is TRBV5-1 and J usage is TRBJ2-3, with D maybe TRBD2 (6 bases). The V end lost 6 bases, the J end lost 3 bases, and 11 bases lay between the germline ends. The CDR3 spans 13 residues. The V gene's germline CDR1 is SGHRS and CDR2 YFSETQ. The CDR3 reads CASTEEGTDTQYF. Written as DNA, the CDR3 is TGCGCCAGCACTGAGGAGGGAACAGATACGCAGTATTTT.

The rearrangement links TRBV7-3 to TRBJ2-7; no reliable D call. The length of the CDR3 is 13 residues. Germline lookup yields CDR1 SGHTA and CDR2 FQGTGA. Trimming took off 3 bases at V and 2 bases at J, with 8 bases between the two ends. CDR3 residues: CASSLEGTYEQYF. The CDR3 DNA is TGTGCCAGCAGCTTGGAAGGAACCTACGAGCAGTACTTC.

The V and J genes are TRBV6-5 and TRBJ2-5; D tentatively reads TRBD1 or TRBD2 (5 bases each). Germline CDR1 MNHEY, CDR2 SVGAGI. CDR3 length equals 15 residues. V was trimmed by 5 bases and J by 2 bases, leaving 15 bases between them. The CDR3 sequence is CASSHQGRRQETQYF. CDR3 nucleotides: TGTGCCAGCAGTCACCAGGGTCGGAGGCAAGAGACCCAGTACTTC.

CDR3 sequence (DNA): TGCGCCAGCAGCTTCGGGGGAAACTATGGCTACACCTTC. Protein sequence: CASSFGGNYGYTF. The V gene is TRBV5-1, the J gene TRBJ1-2, with TRBD1 as a possible D gene (5 bases). V lost 2 bases and J 2 bases, leaving 7 bases between the germline ends. This CDR3 is built from 13 residues. CDR1 is SGHRS, CDR2 YFSETQ, per germline.

V gene TRBV5-4 combines with J gene TRBJ2-1, with 13 bases lining up with TRBD2. The CDR3 sequence is 17 residues long. Germline values: CDR1 SGHNT, CDR2 YYREEE (reference sequence). V gave up 4 bases and J gave up 3 bases; unmatched junction bases: 7. CDR3 nucleotides: TGTGCCAGCAGCCCCTCCGGGACTAGCGGGAACTACAATGAGCAGTTCTTC. It codes for CASSPSGTSGNYNEQFF.

The CDR3 loop reads CASSYSRIGNEKLFF. CDR3 DNA: TGTGCCAGCAGTTACTCCCGGATTGGTAATGAAAAACTGTTTTTT. This chain uses TRBV6-5 with TRBJ1-4; unclear D gene. V was trimmed by 0 bases and J by 4 bases, leaving 9 bases between them. The CDR3 has 15 residues. CDR1 and CDR2 from the germline V gene are MNHEY and SVGAGI.